These 27 T cell receptor beta chains were all obtained from the same sample, sequenced in a study of neurological immune-mediated disorders (dated by TCRdb to between 2017 and 2020). This sample's time point label indicates: technical triplicate 1. The library was built by means of 5' RACE. Reads for this sample came from an Illumina HiSeq 2500. The public reads were run again by TCRdb, first through fastp at Q25 and then through MiXCR, and only productive beta chains were kept. Each CDR3 protein gets just one entry, which takes the most common genes and DNA from the rows behind it. This sample gives fewer than 25,000 distinct CDR3 sequences in total; less than 15% of them show up just once. The top ten hold around 5.5% of the sample. Material: CD4+ T cells from blood. The receptors come from a female donor with HTLV-1-associated myelopathy (HAM/TSP).

This clonotype has ten or more counts. The chain has TRBV15 and TRBJ2-2; D is possibly TRBD1 (6 bases). The CDR3 covers 13 residues. V lost 5 bases, J lost 4 bases, and 8 bases lay in between. CDR1 and CDR2 from the germline V gene are LNHNV and YYDKDF (reference sequence). The CDR3 nucleotides read TGTGCCACCAGCGCGACAGGCACCGGGGAGCTGTTTTTT. Its translation is CATSATGTGELFF.

As for this clonotype: The DNA is left out, because the CDR3 cannot be placed on it with certainty; the CDR3 is given as TCRdb lists it. V is TRBV28 and J is TRBJ2-3; TRBD2, the table's D call, lacks a check against the DNA. Germline V CDR1 and CDR2: MDHEN, SYDVKM. 21 amino acids form the CDR3, both terminal residues included. CDR3 sequence reads: CASSLSEYEQYFGPGKDTQYF.

This clonotype came up many times. The chain employs TRBV6-5 and TRBJ2-2; D unresolved. In germline, CDR1 is MNHEY, CDR2 SVGAGI. The CDR3 runs 14 residues. Trimming cost V 2 bases and J 0 bases, with 4 bases left between them. CDR3: CASSYDTNTGELFF. The CDR3 region has the DNA TGTGCCAGCAGTTACGATACGAACACCGGGGAGCTGTTTTTT.

This clonotype was counted at least ten times. Here the CDR3 reads CAVQGGELDTEAFF. The CDR3 DNA is TGTGCCGTACAGGGCGGGGAGTTGGACACTGAAGCTTTCTTT. This chain uses TRBV6-5 with TRBJ1-1, with a weak D call TRBD1 (6 bases). There are 14 residues in the CDR3. CDR1 is MNHEY and CDR2 is SVGAGI in the germline V gene. The ends were cut back, 11 bases at V and 3 bases at J, with 19 bases in the middle.

This clonotype was seen at least ten times. At one end the junction does not follow the germline gene, possibly because of a read error. This chain joins TRBV7-7 and TRBJ2-1; TRBD1 matches 9 bases. CDR1 and CDR2 (germline): SSHAT, FNYEAQ (reference sequence). CDR3 length equals 14 residues. The CDR3 nucleotides are TGTGCTAGCAGCTTGGGACAGGGTTACGATGAGCAGTTCTTC. Translation: CASSLGQGYDEQFF.

This clonotype has ten or more counts. The chain uses TRBV7-2 and TRBJ1-6, with D possibly matching TRBD1 (5 bases). The CDR3 consists of 14 residues. The germline CDR1 and CDR2 sequences are SGHTA and FQGNSA. V lost 5 bases and J lost 6, with 11 bases in between. In DNA form, the CDR3 reads TGTGCCAGCAGCCTACGGGACGGTAATTCACCCCTCCACTTT. This encodes CASSLRDGNSPLHF.

This clonotype has at least ten counts. This rearrangement joins TRBV12-3 or TRBV12-4 to TRBJ2-3, with 8 bases aligning to TRBD2. Losses at the gene ends were 6 bases for V and 4 bases for J; bases not matched to a gene: 9. The CDR3 runs to 15 residues. Here the CDR3 DNA reads TGTGCCAGCAGGACCCCGGGACTAGAAGCAGATACGCAGTATTTT. Its translation is CASRTPGLEADTQYF.

This clonotype was recorded a few times. V usage is TRBV18 and J usage is TRBJ1-2; D is perhaps TRBD1 (6 bases). Looked up from germline, CDR1 is KGHSH and CDR2 is LQKENI. The CDR3 runs to 15 residues. V shed 6 bases and J shed 2 bases, with 16 bases lying between them. CDR3 bases: TGTGCCAGCTCGCCAAACCTCAGGGGAAACTATGGCTACACCTTC. It specifies CASSPNLRGNYGYTF.

This clonotype was counted many times. The V and J genes are TRBV11-3 and TRBJ1-4; D perhaps matches TRBD1 (6 bases). The CDR3 extends over 14 amino acids. Germline CDR1 and CDR2: SGHNT and YENEEA. The ends were cut back, 4 bases at V and 7 bases at J, with 13 bases in the middle. The CDR3: CASSSNRGGEKLFF. Here the CDR3 DNA reads TGTGCCAGCAGCTCCAACCGAGGGGGTGAAAAACTGTTTTTT.

In this sample, this clonotype turned up many times. The chain carries TRBV7-6 and TRBJ1-2, with a weak D call TRBD1 (5 bases). CDR1 SGHVS and CDR2 FNYEAQ come from the germline V gene. CDR3 size: 15 residues. V was shortened by 5 bases and J by 2 bases, with 15 bases between the two germline ends. Here the CDR3 DNA reads TGTGCCAGCAGCCCCCGCCCGGGACGGAACTATGGCTACACCTTC. The encoded protein is CASSPRPGRNYGYTF.

This clonotype has at least ten counts. The chain combines TRBV6-5 with TRBJ1-6; tentative D call: TRBD1 (5 bases). CDR3 length: 14 residues. V dropped 6 bases and J dropped 14 bases, with 20 bases sitting between them. CDR1 and CDR2 (germline): MNHEY, SVGAGI. The CDR3 DNA is TGTGCCAGCAGATCTTCAGGGTCGGCATCAACCCTCCACTTT. Translating it yields CASRSSGSASTLHF.

The sample holds many counts of this clonotype. The genes are TRBV21-1 and TRBJ1-1. TRBV21-1 is a recognized pseudogene. The CDR3 consists of 15 residues. CDR3 bases: TGTGCCAGCAGCAAACGTCAGTTGAGGAACACTGAAGCTTTCTTT. This gives the protein CASSKRQLRNTEAFF.

The chain uses TRBV19 and TRBJ1-2, with 10 bases matching TRBD1. The V and J ends lost 5 bases and 3 bases, in that order; junction bases with no gene match: 3. The CDR3 is made up of 14 amino acids. Germline loops: CDR1 LNHDA, CDR2 SQIVND (reference sequence). CDR3 nucleotide sequence: TGTGCCAGTAGTCCTGGACAGGGGGACTATGGCTACACCTTC. It codes for CASSPGQGDYGYTF. Variable domain in full (rest from reference TRBV19 and TRBJ1-2): DGGITQSPKYLFRKEGQNVTLSCEQNLNHDAMYWYRQDPGQGLRLIYYSQIVNDFQKGDIAEGYSVSREKKESFPLTVTSAQKNPTAFYLCASSPGQGDYGYTFGSGTRLTVV.

This clonotype was recorded at least ten times. The J gene is TRBJ1-2, the V gene TRBV9; D is uncertain. The V gene lost 0 bases and the J gene lost 7 bases, with 19 bases spanning the gap. The CDR3 is 16 residues long. Germline lookup yields CDR1 SGDLS and CDR2 YYNGEE. CDR3 nucleotide sequence: TGTGCCAGCAGCGTAGATCTGAGGGTCGGGCACTCTGGCTACACCTTC. It translates to CASSVDLRVGHSGYTF.

This clonotype was seen at least ten times. The rearrangement joins TRBV5-1 to TRBJ2-1; no reliable D call. Trimming shortened V by 0 bases and J by 2 bases, and 15 bases separated the two germline ends. Germline CDR1 and CDR2: SGHRS and YFSETQ. The CDR3 has 17 residues. CDR3 bases: TGCGCCAGCAGCTTGGCGGCTAGGCTTGTCGCCTACAATGAGCAGTTCTTC. Residues: CASSLAARLVAYNEQFF.

This clonotype was seen many times. The gene calls are TRBV18 and TRBJ2-3; TRBD1 matches 8 bases. This CDR3 is built from 14 residues. Unmatched junction bases numbered 6, after V lost 6 bases and J lost 4 bases. Germline V lookup: CDR1 KGHSH, CDR2 LQKENI. The CDR3 DNA reads TGTGCCAGCTCGCCAGAGACAGGGGCAGATACGCAGTATTTT. This codes for CASSPETGADTQYF.

This clonotype showed up many times. The chain recombines TRBV6-2 or TRBV6-3 with TRBJ2-2, with 8 bases fitting TRBD2. Trimming removed 8 bases from V and 5 bases from J; junction bases left unmatched: 7. In germline, CDR1 is MNHEY, CDR2 SVGEGT. The CDR3 is made up of 14 amino acids. CDR3 DNA sequence: TGTGCCAGCGCGACTAGCGAGTATACCGGGGAGCTGTTTTTT. Amino acid sequence: CASATSEYTGELFF.

The sample holds many counts of this clonotype. The rearrangement joins TRBV5-1 to TRBJ1-5; 7 nucleotides agree with TRBD1. J was trimmed by 7 bases and V by 0 bases; bases with no gene match: 4. The CDR3 extends over 14 amino acids. Germline V gene data show CDR1 as SGHRS and CDR2 as YFSETQ. This CDR3 is CASSLGQGEQPQHF. Here the CDR3 DNA reads TGCGCCAGCAGCTTGGGTCAGGGGGAGCAGCCCCAGCATTTT.

This clonotype was recorded many times. J is TRBJ1-6 and V is TRBV5-1, with 7 bases that match TRBD1. With V trimmed by 3 bases and J by 11 bases, 5 bases remained unmatched. The CDR3 consists of 13 residues. Germline V gene data show CDR1 as SGHRS and CDR2 as YFSETQ. This CDR3 reads CASSYTGDTPLHF. CDR3 DNA: TGCGCCAGCAGCTACACAGGGGATACACCCCTCCACTTT.

This clonotype was recorded many times. The chain couples TRBV19 to TRBJ2-1; a weak D match, TRBD2 (7 bases). Trimming left V 3 bases short and J 10 bases short, with 22 bases between. Germline-derived CDR1 and CDR2 are LNHDA and SQIVND (reference sequence). The length of the CDR3 is 16 residues. The CDR3 bases are TGTGCCAGTAGTATTACCCTCGCCCTAGGGGGGGGGGAGCAGTTCTTC. Its protein is CASSITLALGGGEQFF.

This clonotype came up many times. V gene TRBV20-1 combines with J gene TRBJ2-5; 9 nucleotides line up with TRBD2. The CDR3 has 16 amino acids. The J segment lost 5 bases and the V segment lost 6 bases, leaving 16 bases of the junction unmatched. Germline lookup yields CDR1 DFQATT and CDR2 SNEGSKA (reference sequence). The CDR3 DNA sequence: TGCAGTGCACCCCGGGTGCGCGGGGGGGCCACGGAGACCCAGTACTTC. Encoded protein: CSAPRVRGGATETQYF.

This clonotype was detected many times. The chain has TRBV5-1 and TRBJ1-1; a weak D match, TRBD1 (6 bases). The CDR3 loop spans 13 amino acids. Germline CDR1 reads SGHRS; CDR2 reads YFSETQ. V was shortened by 4 bases and J by 7 bases, with 14 bases between the two germline ends. CDR3 loop: CASSRGQISEAFF. The DNA for the CDR3 is TGCGCCAGCAGCCGAGGACAGATCAGTGAAGCTTTCTTT.

This clonotype is judged medium-sized (0.01 to 0.1%). The gene calls are TRBV7-2 and TRBJ2-3; D gene uncertain. V lost 0 bases and J lost 6, with 7 bases in between. This CDR3 is built from 13 residues. Germline V lookup: CDR1 SGHTA, CDR2 FQGNSA. The DNA of the CDR3 is TGTGCCAGCAGCTTAGCGGGTGGGGATACGCAGTATTTT. It yields the protein CASSLAGGDTQYF.

This clonotype was observed a few times. The chain is built from TRBV11-2 and TRBJ2-2; D is ambiguous. V was cut by 4 bases and J by 0 bases, with 9 bases left in between. Germline V lookup: CDR1 SGHAT, CDR2 FQNNGV. This CDR3 has 15 residues. The CDR3 coding sequence is TGTGCCAGCAGCTCCTTTTCCGCGAACACCGGGGAGCTGTTTTTT. Protein: CASSSFSANTGELFF.

This clonotype was detected ten times or more. This sequence joins TRBV12-3 or TRBV12-4 and TRBJ2-1; no reliable D call. The V end was cut by 6 bases, the J end by 9 bases, with 12 bases between. The CDR3 is made up of 12 amino acids. CDR3 sequence: CASRRTPGEQFF. As DNA, the CDR3 is TGTGCCAGCAGGCGGACGCCGGGTGAGCAGTTCTTC.

This clonotype came up many times. The chain's CDR3 is CASSIQEAYEQYF. CDR3 in DNA: TGCGCCAGCAGCATACAGGAAGCCTACGAGCAGTACTTC. V and J are TRBV5-1 and TRBJ2-7; D is perhaps TRBD1 (5 bases). Germline lookup yields CDR1 SGHRS and CDR2 YFSETQ. The CDR3 has 13 residues. V lost 4 bases, J lost 2 bases, and 10 bases lay in between.

In this sample, this clonotype turned up many times. The chain combines TRBV7-2 with TRBJ2-1, with a possible D match to TRBD2 (6 bases). The CDR3 has 16 residues. V shed 4 bases and J shed 8 bases, with 21 bases lying between them. The germline CDR1 and CDR2 sequences are SGHTA and FQGNSA. The CDR3 sequence is CASSYPGLEIGDEQFF. The CDR3 nucleotides read TGTGCCAGCAGCTACCCGGGACTCGAAATCGGGGATGAGCAGTTCTTC. Together with reference TRBV7-2 and TRBJ2-1, the CDR3 gives the full variable domain: GAGVSQSPSNKVTEKGKDVELRCDPISGHTALYWYRQSLGQGLEFLIYFQGNSAPDKSGLPSDRFSAERTGGSVSTLTIQRTQQEDSAVYLCASSYPGLEIGDEQFFGPGTRLTVL.